The T cell receptor beta chain under discussion was sequenced for a study of neurological immune-mediated disorders. Germline trimming cut 4 bases from V and 2 bases from J; bases unmatched to any gene: 1. The CDR3 runs to 15 residues. From germline, CDR1 is SGHRS and CDR2 YFSETQ. TCRdb used MiXCR to reprocess the 5' RACE reads, holding one entry per CDR3 protein. The sample lists more than 30,000 distinct CDR3 sequences; about 4% were seen once. This clonotype was recorded many times. Sequencing was done on a sample of CD4+ T cells from blood. This clonotype was sampled from a woman in her 40s in good health. The chain combines TRBV5-1 with TRBJ2-1; TRBD2 matches 12 bases. The CDR3 coding sequence is TGCGCCAGCAGCCCTAGCGGGAGGGCCTACAATGAGCAGTTCTTC. Protein sequence: CASSPSGRAYNEQFF.